The sequence of this T cell receptor (beta chain) was determined in a study of blood T cell repertoires in COVID-19. The CDR3 covers 13 residues. Trimming left V 5 bases short and J 5 bases short, with 9 bases between. Looked up from germline, CDR1 is MRHNA and CDR2 is SNTAGT. Here immunoSEQ multiplex PCR was the method, and the copy in TCRdb shows in-frame clones only, minus some. The table records 30,000 to 35,000 clones, 85% of them present only once. The receptor was isolated from a human donor with acute or convalescent COVID-19. The donor label of this sample is uncertain. The gene calls are TRBV6-4 and TRBJ1-4; D ambiguous. Sequenced input: peripheral blood. The CDR3 DNA follows: TGTGCCAGCAGTCGAGAGTTAAATGAAAAACTGTTTTTT. Protein sequence: CASSRELNEKLFF.